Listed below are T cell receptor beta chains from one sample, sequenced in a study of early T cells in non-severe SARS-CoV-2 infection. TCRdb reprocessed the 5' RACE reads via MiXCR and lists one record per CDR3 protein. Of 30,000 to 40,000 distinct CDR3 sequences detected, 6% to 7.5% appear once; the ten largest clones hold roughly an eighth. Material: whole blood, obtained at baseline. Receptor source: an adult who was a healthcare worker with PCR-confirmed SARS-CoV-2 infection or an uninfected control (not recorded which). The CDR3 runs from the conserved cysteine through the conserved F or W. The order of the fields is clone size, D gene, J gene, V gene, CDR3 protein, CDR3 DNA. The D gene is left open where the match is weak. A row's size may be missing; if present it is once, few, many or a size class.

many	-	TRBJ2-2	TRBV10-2	CASRQGTGELFF	TGCGCCAGCAGACAGGGCACCGGGGAGCTGTTTTTT
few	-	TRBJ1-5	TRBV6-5	CASRTHRDNQPQHF	TGTGCCAGCAGAACTCACAGGGACAATCAGCCCCAGCATTTT
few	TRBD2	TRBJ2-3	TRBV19	CASSRKGLAGVVGVTDTQYF	TGTGCCAGTAGTCGAAAGGGACTAGCGGGAGTTGTGGGGGTTACAGATACGCAGTATTTT
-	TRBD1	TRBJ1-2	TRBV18	CASSLDRAGYGYTF	TGTGCCAGCTCACTCGACAGGGCTGGCTATGGCTACACCTTC
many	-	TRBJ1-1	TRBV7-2	CASSFPVQEMNTEAFF	TGTGCCAGCAGCTTCCCCGTTCAAGAAATGAACACTGAAGCTTTCTTT
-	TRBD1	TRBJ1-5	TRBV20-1	CSARTGTVSNQPQHF	TGCAGTGCTAGAACAGGGACAGTTAGCAATCAGCCCCAGCATTTT
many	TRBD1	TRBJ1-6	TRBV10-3	CAVPQGTSSPLHF	TGTGCCGTTCCACAGGGGACAAGCTCACCCCTCCACTTT
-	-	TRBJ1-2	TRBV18	CASSPANGANYGYTF	TGTGCCAGCTCACCAGCGAACGGAGCTAACTATGGCTACACCTTC
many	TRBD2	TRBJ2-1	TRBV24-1	CATSDSKPSGSSYNEQFF	TGTGCCACCAGTGATTCTAAACCTAGCGGGAGCTCCTACAATGAGCAGTTCTTC
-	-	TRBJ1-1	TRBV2	CASSEVGEPGYTEAFF	TGTGCCAGCAGTGAAGTCGGGGAACCCGGATACACTGAAGCTTTCTTT
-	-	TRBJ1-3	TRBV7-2	CASSRTVGNTIYF	TGTGCCAGCAGCCGGACAGTTGGAAACACCATATATTTT
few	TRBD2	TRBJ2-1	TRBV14	CASSHRTSGRSYNEQFF	TGTGCCAGCAGCCATCGGACTAGCGGACGTAGTTACAATGAGCAGTTCTTC
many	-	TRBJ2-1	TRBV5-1	CASSLVYGIGEQFF	TGCGCCAGCAGCTTGGTTTACGGGATTGGTGAGCAGTTCTTC
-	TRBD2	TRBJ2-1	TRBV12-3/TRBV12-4	CASSSSGILSYNEQFF	TGTGCCAGCAGTTCCAGCGGGATACTCTCCTACAATGAGCAGTTCTTC
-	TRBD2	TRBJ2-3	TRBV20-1	CSARALSGSWTDTQYF	TGCAGTGCTAGAGCCCTTAGCGGGAGTTGGACAGATACGCAGTATTTT
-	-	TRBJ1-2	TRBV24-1	CATSESGVGYGYTF	TGTGCCACCAGTGAATCAGGGGTAGGCTATGGCTACACCTTC
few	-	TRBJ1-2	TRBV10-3	CAISDRTVYGYTF	TGTGCCATCAGTGACCGGACGGTCTATGGCTACACCTTC
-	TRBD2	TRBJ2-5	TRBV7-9	CASSSAGLGETQYF	TGTGCCAGCAGCTCGGCCGGACTAGGGGAGACCCAGTACTTC
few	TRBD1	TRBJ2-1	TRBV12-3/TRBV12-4	CASSPRRGQSYNEQFF	TGTGCCAGCAGCCCTCGTAGGGGGCAATCCTACAATGAGCAGTTCTTC
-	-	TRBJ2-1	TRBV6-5	CASSLGNYNEQFF	TGTGCCAGCAGTCTTGGCAACTACAATGAGCAGTTCTTC
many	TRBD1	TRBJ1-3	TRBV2	CASRRQGDSGNTIYF	TGTGCCAGCAGGCGACAGGGGGACTCTGGAAACACCATATATTTT
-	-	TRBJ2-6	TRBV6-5	CASSYGSHSGANVLTF	TGTGCCAGCAGTTACGGCTCCCACTCTGGGGCCAACGTCCTGACTTTC
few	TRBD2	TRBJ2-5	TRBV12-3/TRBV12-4	CASRLAGTQETQYF	TGTGCCAGCAGGTTAGCGGGAACGCAAGAGACCCAGTACTTC
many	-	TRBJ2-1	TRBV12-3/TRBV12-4	CASSSDVDSASLGDNEQFF	TGTGCCAGCAGTTCGGACGTGGATTCCGCCAGTCTCGGGGACAATGAGCAGTTCTTC
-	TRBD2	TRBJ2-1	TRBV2	CASGGREVSYNEQFF	TGTGCCAGCGGGGGGCGGGAGGTTTCCTACAATGAGCAGTTCTTC
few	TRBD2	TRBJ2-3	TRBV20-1	CSASNRGTSGTDTQYF	TGCAGTGCTTCCAATCGGGGGACTAGCGGAACAGATACGCAGTATTTT
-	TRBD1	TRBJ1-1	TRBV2	CASSDRQGGFYTEAFF	TGTGCCAGCAGTGATAGACAGGGGGGATTCTACACTGAAGCTTTCTTT
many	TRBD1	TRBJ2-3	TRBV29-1	CSARQGSGTDTQYF	TGCAGCGCTAGACAGGGGTCTGGCACAGATACGCAGTATTTT
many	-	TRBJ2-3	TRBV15	CATSREAGQGADTQYF	TGTGCCACCAGCAGAGAGGCAGGACAAGGGGCAGATACGCAGTATTTT
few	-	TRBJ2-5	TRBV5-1	CASSAQETQYF	TGCGCCAGCAGCGCCCAAGAGACCCAGTACTTC